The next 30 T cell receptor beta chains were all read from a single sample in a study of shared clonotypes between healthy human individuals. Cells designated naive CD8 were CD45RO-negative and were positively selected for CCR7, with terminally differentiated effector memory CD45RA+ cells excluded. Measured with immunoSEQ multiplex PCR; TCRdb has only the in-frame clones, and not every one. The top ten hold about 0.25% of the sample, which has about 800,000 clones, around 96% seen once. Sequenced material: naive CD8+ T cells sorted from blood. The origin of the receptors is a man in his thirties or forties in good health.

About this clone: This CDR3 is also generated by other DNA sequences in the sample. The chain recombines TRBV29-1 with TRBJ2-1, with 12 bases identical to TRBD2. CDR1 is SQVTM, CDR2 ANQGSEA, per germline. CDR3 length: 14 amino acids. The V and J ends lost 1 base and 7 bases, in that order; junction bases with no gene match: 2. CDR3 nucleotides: TGCAGCGTTGAAGGACTAGCGGGAGAGAATGAGCAGTTCTTC. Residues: CSVEGLAGENEQFF.

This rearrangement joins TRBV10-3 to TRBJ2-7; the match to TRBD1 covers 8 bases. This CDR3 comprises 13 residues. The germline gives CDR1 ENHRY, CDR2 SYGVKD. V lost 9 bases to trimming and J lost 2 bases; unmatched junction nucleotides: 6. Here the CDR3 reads CAIRTGSAYEQYF. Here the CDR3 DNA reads TGTGCCATTCGGACAGGGAGCGCCTACGAGCAGTACTTC.

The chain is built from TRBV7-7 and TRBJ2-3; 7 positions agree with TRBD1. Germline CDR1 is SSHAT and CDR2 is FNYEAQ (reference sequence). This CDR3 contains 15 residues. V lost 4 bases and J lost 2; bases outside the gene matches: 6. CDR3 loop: CASSSGTAITDTQYF. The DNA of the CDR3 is TGTGCCAGCAGCTCCGGGACAGCTATCACAGATACGCAGTATTTT.

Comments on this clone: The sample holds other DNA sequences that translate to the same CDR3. CDR3 in amino acids: CASSFGGNQPQHF. The CDR3 nucleotides are TGTGCCAGCAGCTTTGGAGGTAATCAGCCCCAGCATTTT. The J gene is TRBJ1-5, the V gene TRBV7-9; D not resolved. CDR3 length equals 13 residues. The V and J ends lost 3 bases and 4 bases respectively, with 7 bases between them. Germline V gene sequence: CDR1 SEHNR, CDR2 FQNEAQ (reference sequence).

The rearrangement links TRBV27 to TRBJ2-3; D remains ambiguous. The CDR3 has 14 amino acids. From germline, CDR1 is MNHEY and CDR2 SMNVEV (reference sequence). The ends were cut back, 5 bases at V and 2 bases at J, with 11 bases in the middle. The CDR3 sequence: CASSIIQATDTQYF. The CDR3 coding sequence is TGTGCCAGCAGTATTATTCAGGCCACAGATACGCAGTATTTT.

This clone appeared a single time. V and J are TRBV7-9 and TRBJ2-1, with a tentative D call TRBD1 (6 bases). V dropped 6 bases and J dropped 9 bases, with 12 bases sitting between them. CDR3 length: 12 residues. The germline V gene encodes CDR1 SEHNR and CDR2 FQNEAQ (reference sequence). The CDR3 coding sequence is TGTGCCAGCAGTCAGGGGCGTAGTGAGCAGTTCTTC. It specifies CASSQGRSEQFF.

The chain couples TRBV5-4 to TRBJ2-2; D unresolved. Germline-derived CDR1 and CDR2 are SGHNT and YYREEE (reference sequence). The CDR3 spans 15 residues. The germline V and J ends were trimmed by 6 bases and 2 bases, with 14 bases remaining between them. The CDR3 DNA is TGTGCCAGCACCAACACACGACATAACACCGGGGAGCTGTTTTTT. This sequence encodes CASTNTRHNTGELFF.

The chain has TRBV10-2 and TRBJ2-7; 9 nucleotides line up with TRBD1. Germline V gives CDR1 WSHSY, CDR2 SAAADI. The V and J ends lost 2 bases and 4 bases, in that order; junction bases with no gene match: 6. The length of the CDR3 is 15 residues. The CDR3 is CASSERGTGNYEQYF. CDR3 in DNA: TGCGCCAGCAGTGAGAGGGGGACAGGGAATTACGAGCAGTACTTC.

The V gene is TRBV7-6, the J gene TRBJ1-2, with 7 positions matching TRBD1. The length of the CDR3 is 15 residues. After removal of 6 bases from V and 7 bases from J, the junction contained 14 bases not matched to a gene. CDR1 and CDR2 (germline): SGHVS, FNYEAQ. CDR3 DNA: TGTGCCAGCAGTTTTATGCCTTTGGGACAGCTTGGCTACACCTTC. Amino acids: CASSFMPLGQLGYTF. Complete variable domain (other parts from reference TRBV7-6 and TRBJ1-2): GAGVSQSPRYKVTKRGQDVALRCDPISGHVSLYWYRQALGQGPEFLTYFNYEAQQDKSGLPNDRFSAERPEGSISTLTIQRTEQRDSAMYRCASSFMPLGQLGYTFGSGTRLTVV.

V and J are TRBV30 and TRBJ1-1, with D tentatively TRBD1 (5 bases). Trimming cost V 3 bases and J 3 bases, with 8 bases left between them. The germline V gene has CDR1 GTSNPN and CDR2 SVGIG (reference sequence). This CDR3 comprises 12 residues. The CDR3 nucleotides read TGTGCCTGGAGGCAGGGATACACTGAAGCTTTCTTT. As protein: CAWRQGYTEAFF. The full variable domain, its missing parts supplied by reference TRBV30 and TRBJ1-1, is SQTIHQWPATLVQPVGSPLSLECTVEGTSNPNLYWYRQAAGRGLQLLFYSVGIGQISSEVPQNLSASRPQDRQFILSSKKLLLSDSGFYLCAWRQGYTEAFFGQGTRLTVV.

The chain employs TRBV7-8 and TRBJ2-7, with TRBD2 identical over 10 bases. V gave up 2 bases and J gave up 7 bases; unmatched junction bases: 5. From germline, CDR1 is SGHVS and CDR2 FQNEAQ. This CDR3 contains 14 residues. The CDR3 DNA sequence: TGTGCCAGCAGCTTACTAGCGGGAGCTAGTGAGCAGTACTTC. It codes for CASSLLAGASEQYF.

CDR3 residues: CASHRGNMNTEAFF. The DNA for the CDR3 is TGTGCCAGCCACCGGGGCAATATGAACACTGAAGCTTTCTTT. V gene TRBV18 combines with J gene TRBJ1-1; tentative D call: TRBD1 (5 bases). CDR3 length: 14 amino acids. The germline V and J ends were trimmed by 8 bases and 0 bases, with 13 bases remaining between them. Germline V gives CDR1 KGHSH, CDR2 LQKENI.

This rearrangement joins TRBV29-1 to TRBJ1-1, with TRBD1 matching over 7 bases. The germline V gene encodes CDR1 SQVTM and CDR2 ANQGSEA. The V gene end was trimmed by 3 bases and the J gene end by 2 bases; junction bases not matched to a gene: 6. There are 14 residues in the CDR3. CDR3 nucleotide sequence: TGCAGCGTTGAGCTACAGGGGAGAAACACTGAAGCTTTCTTT. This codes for CSVELQGRNTEAFF. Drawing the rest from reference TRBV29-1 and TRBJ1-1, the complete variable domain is SAVISQKPSRDICQRGTSLTIQCQVDSQVTMMFWYRQQPGQSLTLIATANQGSEATYESGFVIDKFPISRPNLTFSTLTVSNMSPEDSSIYLCSVELQGRNTEAFFGQGTRLTVV.

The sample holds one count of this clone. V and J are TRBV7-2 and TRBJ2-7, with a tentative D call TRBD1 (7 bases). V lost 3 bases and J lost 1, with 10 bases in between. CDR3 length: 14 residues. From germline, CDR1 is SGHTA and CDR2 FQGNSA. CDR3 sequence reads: CASSFSGGSYEQYF. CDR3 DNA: TGTGCCAGCAGCTTCTCAGGGGGGTCCTACGAGCAGTACTTC.

This CDR3 reads CASSHTRPTSGRVNEQFF. The DNA of the CDR3 is TGTGCCAGCAGCCATACGCGCCCGACTAGCGGGAGGGTTAATGAGCAGTTCTTC. The chain links TRBV7-6 to TRBJ2-1; 14 nucleotides line up with TRBD2. This CDR3 spans 18 amino acids. V lost 5 bases to trimming and J lost 7 bases; unmatched junction nucleotides: 13. Per the germline V gene, CDR1 is SGHVS and CDR2 is FNYEAQ.

The CDR3 region is CASSENPSEQFF. In nucleotides, the CDR3 is TGTGCCAGCAGTGAAAATCCGTCAGAGCAGTTCTTC. The chain couples TRBV2 to TRBJ2-1; the D is unclear. This CDR3 contains 12 residues. V lost 2 bases and J lost 10, with 9 bases in between. Germline assignment: CDR1 SNHLY and CDR2 FYNNEI. Drawing the rest from reference TRBV2 and TRBJ2-1, the complete variable domain is EPEVTQTPSHQVTQMGQEVILRCVPISNHLYFYWYRQILGQKVEFLVSFYNNEISEKSEIFDDQFSVERPDGSNFTLKIRSTKLEDSAMYFCASSENPSEQFFGPGTRLTVL.

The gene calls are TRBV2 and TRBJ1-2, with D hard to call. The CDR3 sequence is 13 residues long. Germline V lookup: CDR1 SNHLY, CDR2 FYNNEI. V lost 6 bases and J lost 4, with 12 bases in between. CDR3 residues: CASRDGSLYGYTF. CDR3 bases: TGTGCCAGCAGGGACGGCAGCCTCTATGGCTACACCTTC. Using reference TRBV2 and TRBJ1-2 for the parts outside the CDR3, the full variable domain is EPEVTQTPSHQVTQMGQEVILRCVPISNHLYFYWYRQILGQKVEFLVSFYNNEISEKSEIFDDQFSVERPDGSNFTLKIRSTKLEDSAMYFCASRDGSLYGYTFGSGTRLTVV.

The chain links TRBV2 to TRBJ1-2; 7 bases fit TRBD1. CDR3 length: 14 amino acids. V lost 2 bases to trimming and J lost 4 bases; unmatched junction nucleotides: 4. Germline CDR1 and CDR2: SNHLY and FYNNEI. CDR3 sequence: CASSERAGGYGYTF. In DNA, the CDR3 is TGTGCCAGCAGTGAAAGGGCAGGGGGCTATGGCTACACCTTC.

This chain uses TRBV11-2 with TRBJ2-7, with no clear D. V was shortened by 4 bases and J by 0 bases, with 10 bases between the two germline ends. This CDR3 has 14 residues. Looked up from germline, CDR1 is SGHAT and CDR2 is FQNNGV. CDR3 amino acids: CASSSYSSSYEQYF. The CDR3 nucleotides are TGTGCCAGCAGCTCCTACTCGAGCTCCTACGAGCAGTACTTC. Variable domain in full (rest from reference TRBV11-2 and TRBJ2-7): EAGVAQSPRYKIIEKRQSVAFWCNPISGHATLYWYQQILGQGPKLLIQFQNNGVVDDSQLPKDRFSAERLKGVDSTLKIQPAKLEDSAVYLCASSSYSSSYEQYFGPGTRLTVT.

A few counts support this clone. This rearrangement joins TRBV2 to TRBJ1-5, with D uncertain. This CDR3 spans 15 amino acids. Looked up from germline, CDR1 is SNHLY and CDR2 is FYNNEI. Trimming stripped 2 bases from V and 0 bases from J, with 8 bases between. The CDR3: CASSEMANSNQPQHF. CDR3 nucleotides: TGTGCCAGCAGTGAAATGGCAAATAGCAATCAGCCCCAGCATTTT.

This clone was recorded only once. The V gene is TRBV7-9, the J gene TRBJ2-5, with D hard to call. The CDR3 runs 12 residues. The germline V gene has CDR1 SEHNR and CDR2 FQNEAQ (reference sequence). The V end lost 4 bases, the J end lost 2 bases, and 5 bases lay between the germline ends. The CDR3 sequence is CASSSAQETQYF. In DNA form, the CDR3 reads TGTGCCAGCAGCTCGGCTCAAGAGACCCAGTACTTC. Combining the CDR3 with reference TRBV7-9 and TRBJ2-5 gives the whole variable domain DTGVSQNPRHKITKRGQNVTFRCDPISEHNRLYWYRQTLGQGPEFLTYFQNEAQLEKSRLLSDRFSAERPKGSFSTLEIQRTEQGDSAMYLCASSSAQETQYFGPGTRLLVL.

As DNA, the CDR3 is TGTGCCAGCAGCTTACCGGTTACAGGGGGCTACGAGCAGTACTTC. Its translation: CASSLPVTGGYEQYF. J is TRBJ2-7 and V is TRBV7-9; 8 bases are a match to TRBD1. V lost 2 bases and J lost 3; bases outside the gene matches: 6. This CDR3 contains 15 residues. CDR1 is SEHNR and CDR2 is FQNEAQ in the germline V gene (reference sequence).

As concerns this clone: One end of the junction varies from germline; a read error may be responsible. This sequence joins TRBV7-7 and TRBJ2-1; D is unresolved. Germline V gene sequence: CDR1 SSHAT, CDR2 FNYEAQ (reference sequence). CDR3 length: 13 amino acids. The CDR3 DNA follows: TGTGCTAGCAGCTCGATCGTCGCCAATGAGCAGTTCTTC. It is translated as CASSSIVANEQFF.

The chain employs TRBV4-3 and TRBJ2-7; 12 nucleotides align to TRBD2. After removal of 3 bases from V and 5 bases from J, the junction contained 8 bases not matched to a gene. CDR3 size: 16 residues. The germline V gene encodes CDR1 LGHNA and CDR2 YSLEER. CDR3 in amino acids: CASSQHLAGGPNEQYF. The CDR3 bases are TGCGCCAGCAGCCAGCACCTAGCGGGAGGGCCAAACGAGCAGTACTTC.

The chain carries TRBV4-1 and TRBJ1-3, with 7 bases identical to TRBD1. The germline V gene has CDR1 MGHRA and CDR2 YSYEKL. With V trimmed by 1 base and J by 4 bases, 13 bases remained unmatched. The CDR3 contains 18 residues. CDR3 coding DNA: TGCGCCAGCAGCCAAGTCAAGGGGGCCCTTTCGCGGGGAAACACCATATATTTT. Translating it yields CASSQVKGALSRGNTIYF.

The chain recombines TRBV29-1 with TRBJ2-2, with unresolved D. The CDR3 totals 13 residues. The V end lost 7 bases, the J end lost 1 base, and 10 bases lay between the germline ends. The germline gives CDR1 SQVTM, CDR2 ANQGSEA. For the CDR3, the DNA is TGCAGCGGAGAGGACCTGAACACCGGGGAGCTGTTTTTT. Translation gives CSGEDLNTGELFF.

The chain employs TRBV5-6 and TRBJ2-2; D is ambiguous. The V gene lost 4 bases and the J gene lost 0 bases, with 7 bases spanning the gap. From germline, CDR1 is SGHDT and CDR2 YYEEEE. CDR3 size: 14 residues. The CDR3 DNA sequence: TGTGCCAGCAGCCACCATCCGAACACCGGGGAGCTGTTTTTT. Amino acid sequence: CASSHHPNTGELFF.

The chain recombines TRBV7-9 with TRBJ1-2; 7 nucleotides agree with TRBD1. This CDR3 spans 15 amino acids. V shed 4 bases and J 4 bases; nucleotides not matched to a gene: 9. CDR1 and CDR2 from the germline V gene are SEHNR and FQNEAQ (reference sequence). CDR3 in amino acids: CASSSPGTEFYGYTF. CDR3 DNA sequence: TGTGCCAGCAGCTCTCCCGGGACAGAATTCTATGGCTACACCTTC.

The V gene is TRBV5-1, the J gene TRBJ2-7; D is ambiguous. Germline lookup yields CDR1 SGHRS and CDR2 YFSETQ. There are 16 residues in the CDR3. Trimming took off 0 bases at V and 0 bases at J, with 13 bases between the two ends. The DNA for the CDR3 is TGCGCCAGCAGCTTGGTCATAGGTTTGGACTCCTACGAGCAGTACTTC. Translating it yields CASSLVIGLDSYEQYF.

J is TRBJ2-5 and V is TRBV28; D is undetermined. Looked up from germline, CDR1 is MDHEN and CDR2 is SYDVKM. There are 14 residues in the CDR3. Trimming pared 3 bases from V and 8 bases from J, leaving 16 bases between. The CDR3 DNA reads TGTGCCAGCAGTTTCTCACTGCCCAAGAGAACCCAGTACTTC. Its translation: CASSFSLPKRTQYF.